One sample yielded the 6 T cell receptor beta chains listed below, sequenced in a study of blood T cell repertoires in COVID-19 (dated by TCRdb to the early 2020s). Libraries were constructed by the immunoSEQ multiplex PCR assay. TCRdb retrieved this table from immuneACCESS and kept in-frame rearrangements only. Not all clones are present; in checked studies, unresolved V genes account for under half, and no reason is known for the remainder. The sample yields tens of thousands of clones; 70% to 90% were counted once. The biggest ten clones account for about 7% of the sample. Sequences were obtained from peripheral blood. These receptor sequences come from a man aged 70 or older with acute or convalescent COVID-19.

The CDR3 spells CASSSGLGEKLFF. The DNA for the CDR3 is TGTGCCAGCAGTTCAGGGCTTGGGGAAAAACTGTTTTTT. This rearrangement joins TRBV28 to TRBJ1-4; a possible D gene is TRBD1 (5 bases). This CDR3 has 13 amino acids. The germline CDR1 and CDR2 sequences are MDHEN and SYDVKM. V was trimmed by 4 bases and J by 8 bases, leaving 11 bases between them. Based on the CDR3 plus reference TRBV28 and TRBJ1-4, the full variable domain is DVKVTQSSRYLVKRTGEKVFLECVQDMDHENMFWYRQDPGLGLRLIYFSYDVKMKEKGDIPEGYSVSREKKERFSLILESASTNQTSMYLCASSSGLGEKLFFGSGTQLSVL.

The V and J genes are TRBV28 and TRBJ2-1, with 9 bases fitting TRBD1. The germline V gene encodes CDR1 MDHEN and CDR2 SYDVKM. Germline trimming cut 3 bases from V and 10 bases from J; bases unmatched to any gene: 10. This CDR3 comprises 15 residues. CDR3 sequence: CASSLGGQGGLEQFF. DNA for the CDR3: TGTGCCAGCAGTTTGGGGGGACAGGGAGGTTTGGAGCAGTTCTTC.

The chain combines TRBV29-1 with TRBJ2-1; TRBD1 matches 7 bases. CDR3 length equals 15 residues. With V trimmed by 6 bases and J by 4 bases, 12 bases remained unmatched. Germline V gene sequence: CDR1 SQVTM, CDR2 ANQGSEA. The CDR3 sequence is CSVEIPGQQYNEQFF. The CDR3 nucleotides are TGCAGCGTCGAAATACCGGGACAGCAATACAATGAGCAGTTCTTC.

This chain joins TRBV11-2 and TRBJ1-2, with D possibly TRBD1 on 5 matching bases. The CDR3 has 15 residues. Germline-derived CDR1 and CDR2 are SGHAT and FQNNGV. Trimming cost V 5 bases and J 6 bases, with 19 bases left between them. Here the CDR3 reads CASSAIKTASDGYTF. The CDR3 nucleotides are TGTGCCAGCAGCGCGATCAAGACAGCCTCAGATGGCTACACCTTC.

This clone came up once. The genes are TRBV7-2 and TRBJ1-1; 9 nucleotides match TRBD1. Germline-derived CDR1 and CDR2 are SGHTA and FQGNSA. The CDR3 runs to 14 residues. V was pared by 5 bases and J by 7 bases, with 8 bases of the junction left unmatched. Here the CDR3 reads CASSPLQGAGEAFF. CDR3 nucleotides: TGTGCCAGCAGCCCCCTACAGGGGGCGGGTGAAGCTTTCTTT.

The chain combines TRBV12-5 with TRBJ1-5; TRBD1 matches 8 bases. Germline loops: CDR1 LGHNT, CDR2 FRNRAP. Trimming cost V 9 bases and J 0 bases; bases outside gene matches: 22. This CDR3 comprises 20 residues. CDR3 sequence (DNA): TGTGCTAGCGGGGAGCTACCACCCGACAGGGGACTTTTTAGCAATCAGCCCCAGCATTTT. Amino acids: CASGELPPDRGLFSNQPQHF.